Sequencing of this T cell receptor (beta chain) was carried out in a study of CD8+ T cells in alopecia areata. Treatment defined: oral pan-JAK inhibitor, 5-10 mg twice daily. Study conclusions and caveats: Expanded CD8+ clones among the top 100, as well as scalp clonality, were significantly decreased by tofacitinib.

This CDR3 has 15 amino acids. From germline, CDR1 is KGHSH and CDR2 LQKENI. Trimming shortened V by 6 bases and J by 4 bases, and 17 bases separated the two germline ends. Extracted from the samples, RNA was reverse transcribed into cDNA to serve as the sequencing template. Only in-frame clones appear in the TCRdb table, and some are missing; sequencing was by immunoSEQ multiplex PCR. The sample has approximately 200,000 clones, about three fifths seen once. To note about this clone: Its specificity is not known.

The V gene is TRBV18, the J gene TRBJ2-3, with D maybe TRBD2 (6 bases). Material: CD4+ T cells sorted from blood, obtained at week 4, from a patient treated with tofacitinib. The source is a human donor with alopecia areata. This CDR3 reads CASSPGGIGADTQYF. DNA for the CDR3: TGTGCCAGCTCCCCCGGAGGGATCGGCGCAGATACGCAGTATTTT.